The sequence of this T cell receptor (beta chain) was determined in a study of cytomegalovirus exposure and HLA in healthy donors. Study-level results: Most TCR sequences proved rare, with some public TCRs found in many donors.

Some clones are missing from TCRdb's copy, which holds only in-frame ones; the method was immunoSEQ multiplex PCR. The table includes about 160,000 clones, approximately 87% detected once. J lost 3 bases, V lost 4 bases, and 5 bases had no gene match. There are 14 residues in the CDR3. CDR1 and CDR2 (germline): MGHRA, YSYEKL. Only one count was recorded for this clone. Its antigen is not known. Sample: PBMCs. V is TRBV4-1 and J is TRBJ2-7; 8 bases align to TRBD1. The TCR comes from a woman in her twenties or thirties in good health and CMV-seronegative. The CDR3 bases are TGCGCCAGCAGCCCGTCCGGACAGGGCTACGAGCAGTACTTC. This translates into CASSPSGQGYEQYF.